What follows describes a single TCR beta chain. The V and J ends lost 5 bases and 3 bases, in that order; junction bases with no gene match: 9. The CDR3 is made up of 16 amino acids. Germline values: CDR1 MNHEY, CDR2 SMNVEV (reference sequence). The data originate from a study of control samples from healthy donors and cancer patients. Assay: immunoSEQ multiplex PCR; the TCRdb copy retains only in-frame clones and omits some. In the table there are some 130,000 clones, about nine tenths of which are singletons. The J gene is TRBJ2-7, the V gene TRBV27; 11 bases are shared with TRBD1. The specimen was blood. This TCR was sampled from a man aged 18 to 30 in good health. CDR3: CASSALGQGGIYEQYF. CDR3 DNA sequence: TGTGCCAGCAGTGCGTTGGGACAGGGGGGAATCTACGAGCAGTACTTC.